This note documents a single TCR beta chain sequence. The same CDR3 can be traced to other DNA sequences in this sample. Naive CD8 cells lacked CD45RO, underwent positive selection for CCR7 and left out terminally differentiated effector memory CD45RA+ cells. There were only Caucasian adults among the donors, and all lived in Nashville, Tennessee. This sample is part of a study of shared clonotypes between healthy human individuals. This CDR3 contains 15 residues. The J segment lost 2 bases and the V segment lost 4 bases, leaving 4 bases of the junction unmatched. Germline CDR1 and CDR2: MNHEY and SMNVEV (reference sequence). In the original analysis: In the immunoSEQ data, sequences were junction-only and lacked quality scores, so filtering differed. Clones were sequenced by immunoSEQ multiplex PCR, and TCRdb holds only the in-frame ones, with some missing. Clone size and the V and J calls come from that table; the DNA yielded D and trimming. The sample lists roughly 2,000,000 clones, approximately 95% seen once, with 1% to 1.5% in the top ten.

Material for sequencing was naive CD8+ T cells sorted from blood. The TCR was taken from a man younger than 35 in good health. The chain employs TRBV27 and TRBJ2-7, with 11 bases identical to TRBD1. This CDR3 is CASSSPGQGAYEQYF. CDR3 nucleotide sequence: TGTGCCAGCAGTTCGCCGGGACAGGGGGCCTACGAGCAGTACTTC.